These 12 T cell receptor beta chains were all obtained from the same sample, sequenced in a study of regulatory T cells in long-lasting Graves disease. Building the TCR beta libraries relied on iRepertoire HTBI primers, and CDR3 regions underwent Arm-PCR. Each CDR3 protein is one row after TCRdb ran MiXCR on the multiplex PCR reads. The sample has some 440,000 distinct CDR3 sequences, 20% seen once. Time point meaning: persistent/refractory GD, antithyroid drugs over 5 years with positive TRAb. Extracted PBMC RNA gave rise to the TCR library. Sequenced here: peripheral blood mononuclear cells (PBMCs), sampled when the disease was refractory, from a patient treated with antithyroid drugs. The source is a female donor with Graves disease.

This clonotype occurred many times. The V gene is TRBV28, the J gene TRBJ2-7; either TRBD1 or TRBD2 may fit D (5 bases each). There are 15 residues in the CDR3. V lost 5 bases, J lost 4 bases, and 18 bases lay in between. Germline V gene lookup returns CDR1 MDHEN and CDR2 SYDVKM. CDR3 protein: CASSPPGLSKYEQYF. CDR3 DNA sequence: TGTGCCAGCAGTCCGCCGGGGCTCTCCAAATACGAGCAGTACTTC.

This clonotype was recorded a few times. The rearrangement links TRBV7-6 to TRBJ1-4, with D possibly TRBD1 on 5 matching bases. This CDR3 has 17 amino acids. Trimming shortened V by 0 bases and J by 8 bases, and 19 bases separated the two germline ends. Germline V gene sequence: CDR1 SGHVS, CDR2 FNYEAQ. The CDR3 protein is CASSLALLAGSAEKLFF. The CDR3, as DNA: TGTGCCAGCAGCTTAGCGCTTCTGGCAGGGTCGGCGGAAAAACTGTTTTTT.

This clonotype was observed at least ten times. The chain carries TRBV2 and TRBJ2-5; 13 positions match TRBD2. Germline V gene sequence: CDR1 SNHLY, CDR2 FYNNEI. The CDR3 has 15 amino acids. V lost 6 bases, J lost 1 base, and 2 bases stayed unmatched. This CDR3 is CASRTSGRPQETQYF. The CDR3 DNA is TGTGCCAGCAGGACTAGCGGGAGGCCCCAAGAGACCCAGTACTTC. Filled out from reference TRBV2 and TRBJ2-5, the complete variable domain reads EPEVTQTPSHQVTQMGQEVILRCVPISNHLYFYWYRQILGQKVEFLVSFYNNEISEKSEIFDDQFSVERPDGSNFTLKIRSTKLEDSAMYFCASRTSGRPQETQYFGPGTRLLVL.

This chain joins TRBV6-2 or TRBV6-3 and TRBJ2-7; no clear D. CDR1 is MNHEY, CDR2 SVGEGT, per germline. V was pared by 3 bases and J by 5 bases, with 17 bases between. The CDR3 loop spans 15 amino acids. CDR3 DNA: TGTGCCAGCAGTTATTCGGGTTATGAGTTTGACGAGCAGTACTTC. It is translated as CASSYSGYEFDEQYF.

The J gene is TRBJ2-3, the V gene TRBV28, with D possibly matching TRBD2 (5 bases). This CDR3 is built from 14 residues. V was pared by 6 bases and J by 5 bases, with 15 bases between. Germline values: CDR1 MDHEN, CDR2 SYDVKM. As DNA, the CDR3 is TGTGCCAGCAGCACCCACCGAGGGAAAGATACGCAGTATTTT. Encoded protein: CASSTHRGKDTQYF.

In the case of this clonotype: This may come from a read error, since a much larger clone is one base off. The chain has TRBV28 and TRBJ1-2, with 11 bases identical to TRBD1. The V gene's germline CDR1 is MDHEN and CDR2 SYDVKM. J was trimmed by 7 bases and V by 3 bases; bases with no gene match: 7. The CDR3 loop spans 15 amino acids. DNA for the CDR3: TGTGCCAGCAGTTTCGGACAGGGGGCATTCTGTGGCTACACCTTC. This sequence encodes CASSFGQGAFCGYTF.

The chain carries TRBV24-1 and TRBJ1-4, with TRBD1 identical over 7 bases. V lost 9 bases, J lost 0 bases, and 9 bases stayed unmatched. In germline, CDR1 is KGHDR, CDR2 SFDVKD. This CDR3 contains 16 residues. The CDR3 nucleotides are TGTGCCACCCAGGGGACAGACGACGCAACTAATGAAAAACTGTTTTTT. Its protein is CATQGTDDATNEKLFF.

This chain joins TRBV28 and TRBJ2-7; TRBD2 matches 11 bases. CDR3 length: 15 amino acids. With V trimmed by 5 bases and J by 7 bases, 10 bases remained unmatched. Per germline, CDR1 MDHEN and CDR2 SYDVKM. CDR3 DNA sequence: TGTGCCAGCAGTCCCCGGACTAGCGGGTGGTTTGAGCAGTACTTC. Translated, it gives CASSPRTSGWFEQYF.

This clonotype showed up just a few times. The chain combines TRBV14 with TRBJ1-2; a weak D match, TRBD1 (5 bases). CDR3 length equals 13 residues. The germline CDR1 and CDR2 sequences are SGHDN and FVKESK. The germline V and J ends were trimmed by 1 base and 10 bases, with 13 bases remaining between them. The CDR3 loop is CASSQGTNPSYTF. Written as DNA, the CDR3 is TGTGCCAGCAGCCAAGGGACAAACCCTTCCTACACCTTC.

This clonotype has ten or more counts. V gene TRBV15 combines with J gene TRBJ1-2, with D perhaps TRBD1 (5 bases). CDR1 is LNHNV, CDR2 YYDKDF, per germline (reference sequence). Trimming took 5 bases from V and 5 from J, leaving 15 bases between them. The CDR3 is 14 residues long. CDR3 in DNA: TGTGCCACCAGCCGACCCCGAGGGGCATATGGCTACACCTTC. This gives the protein CATSRPRGAYGYTF.

There are many counts of this clonotype. The V and J genes are TRBV11-2 and TRBJ1-2; D unclear. This CDR3 is built from 14 residues. Germline V gene sequence: CDR1 SGHAT, CDR2 FQNNGV. V gave up 6 bases and J gave up 8 bases, with 19 bases separating them. CDR3 in DNA: TGTGCCAGCAGGCCCTTGGCAGCCTTTGGGGGCTACACCTTC. Amino acids: CASRPLAAFGGYTF.

This clonotype appeared many times. This chain uses TRBV27 with TRBJ2-7, with 8 bases lining up with TRBD2. J lost 1 base, V lost 5 bases, and 7 bases had no gene match. The germline gives CDR1 MNHEY, CDR2 SMNVEV (reference sequence). The CDR3 length is 15 residues. CDR3 coding DNA: TGTGCCAGCAGTACCTCTCTAGCGGGTTCCTACGAGCAGTACTTC. Protein sequence: CASSTSLAGSYEQYF.